A single sample is the source of the 18 T cell receptor beta chains below, sequenced in a study of cytomegalovirus exposure and HLA in healthy donors. The PCR made use of 60 Vbeta and 13 Jbeta primers. Repertoires were generated with immunoSEQ multiplex PCR, while TCRdb's copy carries only in-frame clones and drops some. The table records around 130,000 clones, just under 85% of them present only once. Sequenced sample: PBMCs. These TCRs come from a boy aged 2 to 9 in good health and CMV-seronegative.

The genes are TRBV30 and TRBJ2-3; 11 positions agree with TRBD2. The CDR3 spans 17 residues. The germline CDR1 and CDR2 sequences are GTSNPN and SVGIG (reference sequence). With V trimmed by 2 bases and J by 5 bases, 12 bases remained unmatched. CDR3 coding DNA: TGTGCCTGGAGTTGGGACTTAGCGGGGGGGCTAAGAGATACGCAGTATTTT. Its protein is CAWSWDLAGGLRDTQYF.

The chain has TRBV6-6 and TRBJ1-3; the D gene is possibly TRBD1 (6 bases). Germline CDR1 is MNHNY and CDR2 is SVGAGI (reference sequence). V lost 4 bases and J lost 4, with 14 bases in between. The CDR3 runs to 15 residues. Written as DNA, the CDR3 is TGTGCCAGCAGTTCAACAGGGTTGGGAGGAAACACCATATATTTT. The encoded protein is CASSSTGLGGNTIYF.

The chain joins TRBV6-5 to TRBJ2-3; the D is unclear. The CDR3 extends over 14 amino acids. V dropped 2 bases and J dropped 0 bases, with 6 bases sitting between them. Germline V gene lookup returns CDR1 MNHEY and CDR2 SVGAGI. The CDR3 spells CASSYLTSTDTQYF. The CDR3 region has the DNA TGTGCCAGCAGTTACCTGACTAGCACAGATACGCAGTATTTT.

In its sample, this clone was seen once. The chain is built from TRBV11-2 and TRBJ2-2, with TRBD1 matching 7 bases. Germline V gives CDR1 SGHAT, CDR2 FQNNGV. The length of the CDR3 is 16 residues. With 3 bases clipped from V and 4 bases from J, the junction kept 8 bases outside the gene matches. The CDR3 reads CASSLDRKGFTGELFF. In nucleotides, the CDR3 is TGTGCCAGCAGCTTGGACAGGAAGGGCTTCACCGGGGAGCTGTTTTTT. Complete variable domain (other parts from reference TRBV11-2 and TRBJ2-2): EAGVAQSPRYKIIEKRQSVAFWCNPISGHATLYWYQQILGQGPKLLIQFQNNGVVDDSQLPKDRFSAERLKGVDSTLKIQPAKLEDSAVYLCASSLDRKGFTGELFFGEGSRLTVL.

The J gene is TRBJ1-1, the V gene TRBV2, with 10 bases aligning to TRBD1. Germline-derived CDR1 and CDR2 are SNHLY and FYNNEI. This CDR3 contains 14 residues. After removal of 3 bases from V and 5 bases from J, the junction contained 3 bases not matched to a gene. The CDR3 bases are TGTGCCAGCAGTGATACGGGACAGGGGACTGAAGCTTTCTTT. Its protein is CASSDTGQGTEAFF.

This clone has just one count. This rearrangement joins TRBV5-1 to TRBJ1-1; D gene uncertain. The CDR3 totals 15 residues. Deletions cut 3 bases from V and 0 bases from J, with 12 bases between. CDR1 is SGHRS and CDR2 is YFSETQ in the germline V gene. The DNA of the CDR3 is TGCGCCAGCAGCTCGCATTCACTGGTGAACACTGAAGCTTTCTTT. Amino acid sequence: CASSSHSLVNTEAFF.

The V gene is TRBV7-9, the J gene TRBJ2-7; 8 bases line up with TRBD1. V gave up 5 bases and J gave up 4 bases; unmatched junction bases: 10. In germline, CDR1 is SEHNR, CDR2 FQNEAQ (reference sequence). The CDR3 totals 15 residues. CDR3 protein: CASSPGQGNVYEQYF. The CDR3 region has the DNA TGTGCCAGCAGCCCCGGACAGGGCAACGTTTACGAGCAGTACTTC.

The rearrangement joins TRBV7-8 to TRBJ1-2; a weak D match, TRBD1 (5 bases). CDR1 SGHVS and CDR2 FQNEAQ come from the germline V gene. V lost 5 bases and J 5 bases, leaving 21 bases between the germline ends. The CDR3 is 16 amino acids. CDR3 sequence: CASSPPVGAQRYGYTF. The CDR3 DNA reads TGTGCCAGCAGCCCCCCGGTAGGGGCCCAACGTTATGGCTACACCTTC.

This clone showed up just once. The chain recombines TRBV5-1 with TRBJ1-2, with 8 bases matching TRBD1. Germline loops: CDR1 SGHRS, CDR2 YFSETQ. The J segment lost 7 bases and the V segment lost 4 bases, leaving 15 bases of the junction unmatched. This CDR3 contains 16 residues. CDR3 sequence (DNA): TGCGCCAGCAGCCCCTGGTCAGGGGGCGCATTGGTTGGCTACACCTTC. It specifies CASSPWSGGALVGYTF.

Comments on this clone: Sequence at one end of the junction differs from germline and may be a read error. J is TRBJ2-5 and V is TRBV4-2; 9 positions match TRBD2. The CDR3 extends over 19 amino acids. The germline V gene has CDR1 LGHNA and CDR2 YNFKEQ. CDR3 coding DNA: TGTGCCAGCAGCAAAGAAGTGCGGCGGGGGGGCTCGGAGGGAGAGACCCAGTACTTC. It translates to CASSKEVRRGGSEGETQYF.

The V gene is TRBV6-1, the J gene TRBJ2-2; 8 bases fit TRBD1. Trimming cost V 3 bases and J 6 bases; bases outside gene matches: 6. Germline V lookup: CDR1 MNHNS, CDR2 SASEGT. The CDR3 covers 15 residues. This CDR3 reads CASSEQGASAGELFF. In nucleotides, the CDR3 is TGTGCCAGCAGTGAGCAGGGGGCTAGTGCCGGGGAGCTGTTTTTT.

The J gene is TRBJ1-2, the V gene TRBV6-1; 7 bases are a match to TRBD1. The germline CDR1 and CDR2 sequences are MNHNS and SASEGT. The V segment lost 8 bases and the J segment 6 bases; nucleotides outside the gene matches: 6. The CDR3 loop spans 12 amino acids. The CDR3: CASAQGNNGYTF. CDR3 nucleotides: TGTGCCAGCGCACAGGGGAATAATGGCTACACCTTC.

This clone showed up just once. CDR3 coding DNA: TGCAGCGTTGGGGGGGACAGGGAAGCTTTCTTT. It translates to CSVGGDREAFF. This sequence joins TRBV29-1 and TRBJ1-1; the match to TRBD1 covers 8 bases. The J segment lost 8 bases and the V segment lost 4 bases, leaving 3 bases of the junction unmatched. CDR1 is SQVTM and CDR2 is ANQGSEA in the germline V gene. The CDR3 is 11 amino acids.

The CDR3 DNA reads as TGTGCCAGCTCCCTCGGCTCGGAGCAGCCCCAGCATTTT. Residues: CASSLGSEQPQHF. The chain joins TRBV18 to TRBJ1-5; D remains ambiguous. The CDR3 sequence is 13 residues long. Germline V gene sequence: CDR1 KGHSH, CDR2 LQKENI. Trimming took off 6 bases at V and 7 bases at J, with 13 bases between the two ends.

The V call is TRBV30, the J call TRBJ2-3; TRBD1 matches 7 bases. With V trimmed by 0 bases and J by 1 base, 1 base remained unmatched. There are 14 residues in the CDR3. Germline CDR1 GTSNPN, CDR2 SVGIG (reference sequence). CDR3 residues: CAWSVGQGTDTQYF. CDR3 sequence (DNA): TGTGCCTGGAGTGTCGGACAGGGCACAGATACGCAGTATTTT.

The chain couples TRBV5-6 to TRBJ1-2; a possible D gene is TRBD1 (6 bases). Germline CDR1 is SGHDT and CDR2 is YYEEEE. V dropped 2 bases and J dropped 8 bases, with 13 bases sitting between them. The CDR3 consists of 13 residues. As DNA, the CDR3 is TGTGCCAGCAGCTTTACAGGGTCGGGAGGCTACACCTTC. Translation: CASSFTGSGGYTF.

V is TRBV7-2 and J is TRBJ2-7; TRBD1 is a possible D gene (5 bases). V was pared by 2 bases and J by 3 bases, with 11 bases between. Looked up from germline, CDR1 is SGHTA and CDR2 is FQGNSA. The CDR3 covers 14 residues. The CDR3 sequence is CASSLLPGIYEQYF. The CDR3 nucleotides read TGTGCCAGCAGCTTATTGCCAGGGATCTACGAGCAGTACTTC.

This sequence joins TRBV6-5 and TRBJ1-2, with 7 nucleotides matching TRBD1. The germline V gene encodes CDR1 MNHEY and CDR2 SVGAGI. The V segment lost 7 bases and the J segment 8 bases; nucleotides outside the gene matches: 10. The CDR3 runs 13 residues. In DNA form, the CDR3 reads TGTGCCAGCACCCCCGACAGGGAAGGCGGCTACACCTTC. The encoded protein is CASTPDREGGYTF.